These 11 T cell receptor beta chains originate from one sample sequenced in a study of shared clonotypes between healthy human individuals. The repertoire was sequenced with immunoSEQ multiplex PCR; TCRdb's copy has only in-frame clones and lacks some. The sample holds 2.3 million or so clones, approximately 95% seen once. The sequencing input was naive CD4+ T cells from PBMCs. The subset: CD45RA+ positively selected. These receptors all stem from a man between 18 and 35 years old in good health. Some clones in this sample may be carry-over from other donors' samples.

In this sample, this clone turned up a few times. Other DNA variants within this sample encode the same CDR3. V gene TRBV5-6 combines with J gene TRBJ1-5, with a tentative D call TRBD1 (5 bases). Trimming took 1 base from V and 0 from J, leaving 5 bases between them. This CDR3 has 14 residues. Germline V lookup: CDR1 SGHDT, CDR2 YYEEEE. CDR3 coding DNA: TGTGCCAGCAGCTTGAGGGGTAGCAATCAGCCCCAGCATTTT. Encoded protein: CASSLRGSNQPQHF.

The chain joins TRBV28 to TRBJ2-7, with 11 nucleotides matching TRBD1. The J segment lost 6 bases and the V segment lost 4 bases, leaving 8 bases of the junction unmatched. The CDR3 runs to 15 residues. CDR1 is MDHEN, CDR2 SYDVKM, per germline. The CDR3 loop reads CASSSPGTGGPEQYF. The CDR3 DNA sequence: TGTGCCAGCAGTTCGCCCGGGACAGGGGGGCCCGAGCAGTACTTC.

The chain carries TRBV6-1 and TRBJ2-1, with TRBD2 as a possible D gene (7 bases). The V end was cut by 2 bases, the J end by 2 bases, with 10 bases between. CDR1 is MNHNS, CDR2 SASEGT, per germline. The CDR3 covers 15 residues. The CDR3 is CASSEYGGPYNEQFF. CDR3 in DNA: TGTGCCAGCAGTGAATACGGGGGGCCCTACAATGAGCAGTTCTTC.

The chain combines TRBV5-1 with TRBJ2-2; 7 bases map to TRBD1. The CDR3 has 16 residues. Germline CDR1 reads SGHRS; CDR2 reads YFSETQ. Germline trimming cut 2 bases from V and 6 bases from J; bases unmatched to any gene: 10. CDR3 nucleotide sequence: TGCGCCAGCAGCTTCCGACAGGGTGAACGCGCCGGGGAGCTGTTTTTT. The encoded protein is CASSFRQGERAGELFF.

V and J are TRBV11-3 and TRBJ2-7; D possibly matches TRBD1 or TRBD2 (5 bases each). CDR3 length: 16 amino acids. The germline V and J ends were trimmed by 5 bases and 1 base, with 18 bases remaining between them. Germline V gene sequence: CDR1 SGHNT, CDR2 YENEEA. The CDR3 is CASSPGPGRGSYEQYF. For the CDR3, the DNA is TGTGCCAGCAGCCCGGGACCGGGACGGGGTTCCTACGAGCAGTACTTC.

Concerning this clone: A junction boundary mismatches the germline segment, possibly from a read error. DNA for the CDR3: TGTGCCAGCAGCCAAGAGATTTGGAGGGCAGGCCTGTGGTTC. Protein: CASSQEIWRAGLWF. The chain is built from TRBV14 and TRBJ2-7, with D maybe TRBD2 (6 bases). The CDR3 spans 14 residues. Per germline, CDR1 SGHDN and CDR2 FVKESK.

V is TRBV4-1 and J is TRBJ1-5, with 8 bases matching TRBD1. Germline CDR1 MGHRA, CDR2 YSYEKL. The CDR3 is 16 residues long. Trimming at V came to 1 base and at J to 4 bases, leaving 6 bases not matched to a gene. CDR3 sequence: CASSQGGHRGNQPQHF. Written as DNA, the CDR3 is TGCGCCAGCAGCCAAGGCGGACACAGGGGGAATCAGCCCCAGCATTTT.

The rearrangement links TRBV7-2 to TRBJ2-7, with 10 bases identical to TRBD2. V shed 5 bases and J 6 bases; nucleotides not matched to a gene: 7. Per the germline V gene, CDR1 is SGHTA and CDR2 is FQGNSA. This CDR3 spans 14 amino acids. As DNA, the CDR3 is TGTGCCAGCAGCCAGAGCGGGAGGGGTTTCGAGCAGTACTTC. Protein: CASSQSGRGFEQYF.

With respect to this clone: In the same sample, other DNA sequences code for this CDR3. The chain couples TRBV18 to TRBJ1-5; D is undetermined. Looked up from germline, CDR1 is KGHSH and CDR2 is LQKENI. Trimming removed 3 bases from V and 0 bases from J, with 6 bases in between. The CDR3 runs 14 residues. The CDR3 is CASSPGVSNQPQHF. In DNA form, the CDR3 reads TGTGCCAGCTCACCGGGAGTTAGCAATCAGCCCCAGCATTTT.

The chain is built from TRBV5-1 and TRBJ2-2, with D maybe TRBD2 (6 bases). The V and J ends lost 4 bases and 4 bases respectively, with 20 bases between them. Germline CDR1 is SGHRS and CDR2 is YFSETQ. The CDR3 extends over 17 amino acids. The chain's CDR3 is CASSNYFGGGPTGELFF. CDR3 sequence (DNA): TGCGCCAGCAGCAACTACTTTGGAGGAGGGCCCACCGGGGAGCTGTTTTTT.

This clone was seen only once. The chain joins TRBV29-1 to TRBJ2-7, with 10 bases that match TRBD2. V lost 3 bases and J lost 1; bases outside the gene matches: 3. CDR3 length: 14 residues. Germline V CDR1 and CDR2: SQVTM, ANQGSEA. CDR3 bases: TGCAGCGTTGAGAAACTAGCGGGGTCCTACGAGCAGTACTTC. Translation: CSVEKLAGSYEQYF.